The present entry profiles one TCR beta chain with its context. This clone was seen more than once but under ten times. What this receptor recognizes is not known. Qualities for individual bases were not recorded, and no much larger clone is one base off. The CDR3 runs 15 amino acids, cysteine and phenylalanine included. Only the CDR3 region is kept as DNA, spanning 45 bases read in frame from base 1. CDR1 and CDR2 (LGHDT, YNNKEL) derive from the germline V gene (reference sequence). At the junction V is shortened by 3 bases and J by 2 bases; bases outside the gene matches: 4. In the paper's terms, the time point label means: about 28 days (+/-7) after the second vaccine dose. Because spike-specific TCR depth and breadth did not differ between the two schedules, AZD1222 recipients who got a second dose at roughly 4 weeks were pooled with those who got a second dose at roughly 12 weeks. The vaccinee samples were drawn from two UK trials, COV001 and COV002, one of which was a single-blind randomized controlled phase 2/3 trial testing AZD1222 (ChAdOx1 nCoV-19) in healthy adults. For TCRbeta chain sequencing, PBMC samples were collected from trial participants at day 0 and at day 28 after the second dose.

The CDR3 regions of human TCRbeta chains were analyzed by immunosequencing. The published analysis was carried out like this. Repertoire TCRs were checked for matches against a reference library of SARS-CoV-2-specific TCRs that had been generated using the MIRA antigen-specificity platform. Breadth was defined as the fraction of unique TCRs that were SARS-CoV-2-associated, and depth was defined as the fraction of total T cells that were SARS-CoV-2-associated. Using the MIRA data, each spike-specific TCR was mapped to the spike region that the TCR reacts to and placed in a CD4 or CD8 class. Log10-transformed breadth and depth values were compared by one-way ANOVA with Sidak's multiple comparisons tests. Entries here come from immuneACCESS through TCRdb and include only in-frame sequences with V and J called. Some clones fail to appear in such tables; in the studies checked, an unresolved V gene covers under half of the shortfall, and the cause of the remainder is unknown. The DNA was the basis for D and trimming; V, J and clone size are from that table. The sample table holds tens of thousands of clones, of which approximately 87% were seen once. The leading ten clones occupy around 15% of the sample.

The source of the sample is a study of T cell responses to AZD1222 COVID-19 vaccine (dated by TCRdb to about 2021). For context, the study as a whole: TCR sequencing was performed for 230 to 250 trial participants, of whom roughly 200 were given two doses of AZD1222 and around 25 were given two doses of MenACWY control vaccine. Enrollment into the trials was organized by age into subgroups of 18-55, 56-69 and 70-plus years, and those subgroups contained roughly 150, 30 and 60 TCR-sequenced participants, respectively. Overall study outcomes, separate from this receptor: No day 14 peak-response samples were available, so repertoires were characterized only after the peak T cell response. CD4 TCRs associated with the vaccine covered the entire spike protein, and the dominant responses were in regions 160-218 and 743-854. The 56-69-year group was small, and its depth increase did not reach significance, likely because of low power. Only a handful of AZD1222 recipients were SARS-CoV-2 seropositive at baseline, limiting conclusions about previously exposed vaccinees. Participants were mostly white British and included more females than males, and it was suggested by the authors that clonal diversity may have been underestimated. Spike-specific TCR breadth and depth rose significantly after two AZD1222 doses compared with day 0 and with MenACWY recipients. Nearly half of unique spike-specific TCRs reportedly recognized epitopes outside regions mutated in the B.1.351 and B.1.1.7 variants.

This clonotype was obtained from an adult who received the AZD1222 COVID-19 vaccine. The material was peripheral blood, obtained 28 days after the second AZD1222 dose. The chain is encoded by TRBV3-1 (or the pseudogene TRBV3-2) joined to TRBJ2-7, with 10 bases aligning to TRBD1. The CDR3 here reads CASSHSTGGPYEQYF. In nucleotide form, the sequence is TGTGCCAGCAGCCACTCGACAGGGGGCCCCTACGAGCAGTACTTC.